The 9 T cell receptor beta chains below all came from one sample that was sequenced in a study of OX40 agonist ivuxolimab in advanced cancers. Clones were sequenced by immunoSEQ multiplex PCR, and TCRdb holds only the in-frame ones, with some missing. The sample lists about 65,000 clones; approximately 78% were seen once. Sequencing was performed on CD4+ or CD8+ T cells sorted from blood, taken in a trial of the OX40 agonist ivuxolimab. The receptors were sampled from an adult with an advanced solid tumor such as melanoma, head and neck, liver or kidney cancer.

The CDR3 coding sequence is TGTGCCAGCAGCTCCGAGGGGTACCAAGCTTTCTTT. This sequence encodes CASSSEGYQAFF. The chain links TRBV5-5 to TRBJ1-1; D is possibly TRBD1 (5 bases). The CDR3 is 12 residues long. Trimming left V 3 bases short and J 9 bases short, with 12 bases between. The V gene's germline CDR1 is SGHKS and CDR2 YYEKEE (reference sequence).

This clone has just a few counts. Written as DNA, the CDR3 is TGTGCCAGCAGCTTGGACTTGAAGAGGAATGAGCAGTTCTTC. Its protein product is CASSLDLKRNEQFF. The chain uses TRBV7-9 and TRBJ2-1; D is possibly TRBD2 (5 bases). V was shortened by 3 bases and J by 7 bases, with 13 bases between the two germline ends. The CDR3 contains 14 residues. Germline-derived CDR1 and CDR2 are SEHNR and FQNEAQ (reference sequence). Looking up the rest from reference TRBV7-9 and TRBJ2-1 gives the full variable domain: DTGVSQNPRHKITKRGQNVTFRCDPISEHNRLYWYRQTLGQGPEFLTYFQNEAQLEKSRLLSDRFSAERPKGSFSTLEIQRTEQGDSAMYLCASSLDLKRNEQFFGPGTRLTVL.

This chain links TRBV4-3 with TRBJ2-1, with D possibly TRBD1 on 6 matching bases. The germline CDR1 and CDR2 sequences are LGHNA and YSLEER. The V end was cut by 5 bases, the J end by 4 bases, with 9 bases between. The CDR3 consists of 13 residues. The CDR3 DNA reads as TGCGCCAGCAGCTTACAGGGTTACAATGAGCAGTTCTTC. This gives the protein CASSLQGYNEQFF.

This CDR3 reads CASSDPTGGGYNEQFF. In DNA, the CDR3 is TGCGCCAGCAGCGATCCGACAGGGGGCGGATACAATGAGCAGTTCTTC. V gene TRBV5-1 combines with J gene TRBJ2-1, with TRBD1 identical over 10 bases. The CDR3 runs to 16 residues. The germline gives CDR1 SGHRS, CDR2 YFSETQ. V lost 4 bases and J lost 4; bases outside the gene matches: 8.

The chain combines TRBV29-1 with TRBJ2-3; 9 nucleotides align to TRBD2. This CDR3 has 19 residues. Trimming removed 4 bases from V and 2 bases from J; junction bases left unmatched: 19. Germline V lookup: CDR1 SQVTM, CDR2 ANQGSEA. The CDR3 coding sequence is TGCAGCGTTGTGAGTATTGGCGGGAGGGCCAGTCGACACACAGATACGCAGTATTTT. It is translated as CSVVSIGGRASRHTDTQYF.

CDR3 coding DNA: TGTGCCAGCAGCAAGCCCTACAGGAACTATGGCTACACCTTC. It specifies CASSKPYRNYGYTF. V is TRBV5-6 and J is TRBJ1-2; D may be TRBD1 (5 bases). This CDR3 spans 14 amino acids. Germline CDR1 is SGHDT and CDR2 is YYEEEE. V lost 4 bases and J lost 2, with 12 bases in between.

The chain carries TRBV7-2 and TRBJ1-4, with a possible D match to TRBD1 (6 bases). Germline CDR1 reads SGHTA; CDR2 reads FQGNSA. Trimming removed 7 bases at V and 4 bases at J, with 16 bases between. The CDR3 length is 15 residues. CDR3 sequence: CASTNGQTLNEKLFF. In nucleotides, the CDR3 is TGTGCCAGCACCAACGGACAGACCCTTAATGAAAAACTGTTTTTT. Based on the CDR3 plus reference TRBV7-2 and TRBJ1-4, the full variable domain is GAGVSQSPSNKVTEKGKDVELRCDPISGHTALYWYRQSLGQGLEFLIYFQGNSAPDKSGLPSDRFSAERTGGSVSTLTIQRTQQEDSAVYLCASTNGQTLNEKLFFGSGTQLSVL.

For the CDR3, the DNA is TGTGCCAGCAGCGTACTAACAGGGTACGGTGAGCAGTTCTTC. The encoded protein is CASSVLTGYGEQFF. J is TRBJ2-1 and V is TRBV7-2; possibly TRBD1 for D (6 bases). Germline-derived CDR1 and CDR2 are SGHTA and FQGNSA. Trimming took off 5 bases at V and 9 bases at J, with 17 bases between the two ends. There are 14 residues in the CDR3.

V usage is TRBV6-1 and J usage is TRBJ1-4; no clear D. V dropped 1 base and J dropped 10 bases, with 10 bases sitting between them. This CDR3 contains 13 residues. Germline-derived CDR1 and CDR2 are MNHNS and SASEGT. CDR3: CASSEDGELKLFF. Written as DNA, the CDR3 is TGTGCCAGCAGTGAAGATGGTGAACTAAAACTGTTTTTT.